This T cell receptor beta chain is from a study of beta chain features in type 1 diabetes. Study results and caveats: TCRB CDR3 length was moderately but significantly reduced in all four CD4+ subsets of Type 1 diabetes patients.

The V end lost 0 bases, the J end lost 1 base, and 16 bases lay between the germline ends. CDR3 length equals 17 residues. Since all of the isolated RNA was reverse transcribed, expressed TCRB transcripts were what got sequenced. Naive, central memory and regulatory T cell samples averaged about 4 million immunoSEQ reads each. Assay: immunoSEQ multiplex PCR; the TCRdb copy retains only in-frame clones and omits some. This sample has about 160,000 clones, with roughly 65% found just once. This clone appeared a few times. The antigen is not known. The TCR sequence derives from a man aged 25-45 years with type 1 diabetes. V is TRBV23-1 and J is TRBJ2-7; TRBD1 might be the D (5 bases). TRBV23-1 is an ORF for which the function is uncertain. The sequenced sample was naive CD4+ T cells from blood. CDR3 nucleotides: TGCGCCAGCAGTCAATCGAGGACCAGGGATCATTCCTACGAGCAGTACTTC. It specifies CASSQSRTRDHSYEQYF.